This note documents a single T cell receptor (beta chain) sequence. Its target is not known. This sample was taken from a study of T-cell reconstitution after alpha-beta-depleted transplantation in children. Study-wide results and caveats: There were reportedly several hundred expanded graft clones from which alpha-beta T cells came about two months after transplant.

Unique molecular identifiers were used to barcode this TCRbeta library. TCRdb reprocessed the PCR reads with MiXCR, giving one entry per CDR3 protein. The sample includes about 980,000 distinct CDR3 sequences, roughly 31% of them seen just once. This CDR3 has 14 amino acids. Germline assignment: CDR1 DFQATT and CDR2 SNEGSKA (reference sequence). Trimming stripped 3 bases from V and 7 bases from J, with 17 bases between. The receptor was isolated from a boy younger than two who had a stem cell transplant for SCID, so the T cells may come from the graft donor. The chain is built from TRBV20-1 and TRBJ2-3; D is possibly TRBD2 (6 bases). Sample: PBMCs, mostly from graft donor cells, taken 360 days after TCRalphabeta/CD19-depleted stem cell transplant. CDR3 loop: CSARGGLNPYTQYF. The CDR3 DNA reads TGCAGTGCTAGGGGAGGACTGAACCCTTATACGCAGTATTTT.